This T cell receptor (beta chain) was recorded in a study of T cells in Graves' hyperthyroidism and ophthalmopathy. Study-wide context: Staff took peripheral blood when the initial diagnosis was made, before any treatment began.

RNA transcripts provided the source from which TCR beta CDR3 regions were amplified. RT-PCR in the first round (using the HTBI primer set) targeted the TCR CDR3. In TCRdb, the multiplex PCR reads were re-called with MiXCR into one record per CDR3 protein. The data contain about 92,000 distinct CDR3 sequences, about 51% of them singletons. Trimming cost V 8 bases and J 5 bases, with 12 bases left between them. This CDR3 is 12 amino acids long. Germline CDR1 is ENHRY and CDR2 is SYGVKD. The sequence was collected from a woman between 40 and 50 years old with Graves' hyperthyroidism. The sample was blood. The chain links TRBV10-3 to TRBJ1-2, with D possibly matching TRBD1 (5 bases). The CDR3: CAIFLGGYGYTF. CDR3 sequence (DNA): TGTGCCATCTTCCTCGGGGGGTATGGCTACACCTTC.